This TCR beta chain was retrieved from a study of technical replicates of blood from a handful of donors. Assay: immunoSEQ multiplex PCR; the TCRdb copy retains only in-frame clones and omits some. The sample includes 95,000 to 100,000 clones, around 95% of them seen just once. CDR1 and CDR2 (germline): MDHEN, SYDVKM. The CDR3 has 14 residues. The J segment lost 3 bases and the V segment lost 7 bases, leaving 6 bases of the junction unmatched. The sequencing sample was made of T cells isolated from PBMCs. V gene TRBV28 combines with J gene TRBJ1-5, with 7 bases lining up with TRBD1. The sequence derives from a human donor in good health. The CDR3 region has the DNA TGTGCCAGCATGCGGACAGGTAACAATCAGCCCCAGCATTTT. It specifies CASMRTGNNQPQHF.